The rows below give T cell receptor beta chains drawn from one sample of a study of vaccination effects on CD4 cells after COVID-19. Repertoires were generated with immunoSEQ multiplex PCR, while TCRdb's copy carries only in-frame clones and drops some. Of roughly 24,000 clones in the sample, under 80% were seen once. Their recognized antigens are unknown. Material: CD4+ T cells from PBMCs cultured with HCoV-NL63 spike peptides, obtained after COVID-19 vaccination. These receptors were taken from a human donor who received a COVID-19 vaccine. Each CDR3 is given with its conserved first and last residue. The order of the fields is V gene, J gene, CDR3 length, clone size, D gene, CDR3 protein, CDR3 DNA. A D gene is named only where the DNA matches it firmly. Not every row has a clone size; where given, it reads once, few, many or a size class.

V: TRBV14
J: TRBJ2-1
length: 16
size: few
D: TRBD2
CDR3: CASRHSSGDLYNEQFF
DNA: TGTGCCAGCAGGCATTCTAGCGGGGACCTCTACAATGAGCAGTTCTTC

V: TRBV5-1
J: TRBJ2-4
length: 14
size: .
D: .
CDR3: CASQTQGAKNIQYF
DNA: TGCGCCAGCCAAACACAGGGAGCCAAAAACATTCAGTACTTC

V: TRBV5-1
J: TRBJ1-1
length: 14
size: .
D: .
CDR3: CASSWTAMNTEAFF
DNA: TGCGCCAGCAGCTGGACAGCCATGAACACTGAAGCTTTCTTT

V: TRBV20-1
J: TRBJ1-4
length: 11
size: once
D: .
CDR3: CAGHGNEKLFF
DNA: TGCGCCGGACACGGTAATGAAAAACTGTTTTTT

V: TRBV3-1/TRBV3-2
J: TRBJ1-1
length: 13
size: few
D: .
CDR3: CASSLQGSTEAFF
DNA: TGTGCCAGCAGCCTTCAGGGGAGCACTGAAGCTTTCTTT

V: TRBV7-9
J: TRBJ2-3
length: 17
size: .
D: .
CDR3: CASSPAGVTGSTDTQYF
DNA: TGTGCCAGCAGCCCGGCGGGGGTGACAGGAAGCACAGATACGCAGTATTTT

V: TRBV6-4
J: TRBJ2-3
length: 15
size: .
D: TRBD1
CDR3: CASSEGQGSTDTQYF
DNA: TGTGCCAGCAGTGAGGGACAGGGTAGCACAGATACGCAGTATTTT

V: TRBV2
J: TRBJ1-2
length: 14
size: .
D: TRBD1
CDR3: CASSEMDRDYGYTF
DNA: TGTGCCAGCAGTGAAATGGACAGGGACTATGGCTACACCTTC

V: TRBV4-2
J: TRBJ2-3
length: 17
size: .
D: TRBD2
CDR3: CASSFSSGGKGTDTQYF
DNA: TGTGCCAGCAGCTTTTCGAGCGGGGGGAAGGGGACAGATACGCAGTATTTT

V: TRBV4-1
J: TRBJ1-1
length: 14
size: .
D: .
CDR3: CASRGRTVNTEAFF
DNA: TGCGCCAGCAGGGGACGGACGGTGAACACTGAAGCTTTCTTT

V: TRBV5-4
J: TRBJ2-7
length: 14
size: .
D: TRBD2
CDR3: CASSLAGGNYEQYF
DNA: TGTGCCAGCAGCTTGGCCGGGGGGAACTACGAGCAGTACTTC

V: TRBV27
J: TRBJ2-5
length: 13
size: .
D: TRBD1
CDR3: CASSANRGETQYF
DNA: TGTGCCAGCAGTGCTAACAGGGGGGAGACCCAGTACTTC

V: TRBV30
J: TRBJ1-2
length: 16
size: .
D: .
CDR3: CAWRKPGGRAHDGYTF
DNA: TGTGCCTGGAGAAAACCGGGGGGACGGGCCCATGATGGCTACACCTTC

V: TRBV6-2/TRBV6-3
J: TRBJ1-5
length: 18
size: .
D: .
CDR3: CASSYSPLGRALNQPQHF
DNA: TGTGCCAGCAGTTACTCCCCCCTCGGCAGGGCCCTCAATCAGCCCCAGCATTTT

V: TRBV4-2
J: TRBJ2-3
length: 21
size: .
D: TRBD2
CDR3: CASSPRTSGGAGLLSTDTQYF
DNA: TGTGCCAGCAGCCCTCGGACTAGCGGGGGGGCCGGTCTTCTGAGCACAGATACGCAGTATTTT

V: TRBV6-2/TRBV6-3
J: TRBJ1-4
length: 20
size: .
D: TRBD1
CDR3: CASTPGGRDRGFATNEKLFF
DNA: TGTGCCAGCACCCCCGGAGGCCGGGACAGGGGGTTTGCAACTAATGAAAAACTGTTTTTT

V: TRBV7-9
J: TRBJ2-6
length: 15
size: .
D: .
CDR3: CASSPGGSGANVLTF
DNA: TGTGCCAGCAGCCCCGGAGGGTCTGGGGCCAACGTCCTGACTTTC

V: TRBV5-6
J: TRBJ2-1
length: 16
size: .
D: TRBD2
CDR3: CASSFPVPGGSREQFF
DNA: TGTGCCAGCAGCTTCCCAGTCCCGGGAGGTTCTAGGGAGCAGTTCTTC

V: TRBV6-2/TRBV6-3
J: TRBJ1-5
length: 13
size: .
D: .
CDR3: CASSYQSNQPQHF
DNA: TGTGCCAGCAGTTATCAAAGCAATCAGCCCCAGCATTTT

V: TRBV10-2
J: TRBJ2-1
length: 13
size: .
D: .
CDR3: CASSETGRNEQFF
DNA: TGCGCCAGCAGTGAGACAGGGCGCAATGAGCAGTTCTTC

V: TRBV2
J: TRBJ1-4
length: 17
size: .
D: TRBD1
CDR3: CASSEQGTGGSPEKLFF
DNA: TGTGCCAGCAGTGAACAAGGGACAGGGGGTTCACCTGAAAAACTGTTTTTT

V: TRBV3-1/TRBV3-2
J: TRBJ2-5
length: 14
size: .
D: .
CDR3: CASSPRGDQETQYF
DNA: TGTGCCAGCAGCCCGCGTGGGGACCAAGAGACCCAGTACTTC

V: TRBV5-1
J: TRBJ2-5
length: 14
size: .
D: .
CDR3: CASSLVGVQETQYF
DNA: TGCGCCAGCAGCTTGGTGGGAGTCCAGGAGACCCAGTACTTC

V: TRBV30
J: TRBJ2-1
length: 13
size: .
D: .
CDR3: CAWSVLGGDEQFF
DNA: TGTGCCTGGAGTGTACTAGGAGGGGATGAGCAGTTCTTC

V: TRBV7-2
J: TRBJ1-3
length: 13
size: once
D: .
CDR3: CASSLGGVNTIYF
DNA: TGTGCCAGCAGCTTAGGAGGGGTAAACACCATATATTTT

V: TRBV6-5
J: TRBJ1-1
length: 14
size: .
D: .
CDR3: CASSPFGANTEAFF
DNA: TGTGCCAGCAGTCCTTTCGGGGCGAACACTGAAGCTTTCTTT

V: TRBV4-1
J: TRBJ2-6
length: 15
size: .
D: .
CDR3: CASSQAASGANVLTF
DNA: TGCGCCAGCAGCCAGGCAGCCTCTGGGGCCAACGTCCTGACTTTC

V: TRBV10-3
J: TRBJ2-7
length: 12
size: .
D: .
CDR3: CATTGADYEQYF
DNA: TGTGCCACCACTGGGGCGGACTACGAGCAGTACTTC

V: TRBV19
J: TRBJ1-6
length: 16
size: once
D: .
CDR3: CASSISGHRNNSPLHF
DNA: TGTGCCAGTAGTATATCTGGGCACCGGAATAATTCACCCCTCCACTTT

V: TRBV27
J: TRBJ1-2
length: 15
size: .
D: .
CDR3: CASSLSGGLGYGYTF
DNA: TGTGCCAGCAGTTTATCCGGGGGCTTGGGCTATGGCTACACCTTC

V: TRBV30
J: TRBJ1-1
length: 13
size: .
D: .
CDR3: CAWSKQVNTEAFF
DNA: TGTGCCTGGAGTAAACAGGTGAACACTGAAGCTTTCTTT

V: TRBV19
J: TRBJ2-2
length: 14
size: once
D: .
CDR3: CASKVSGNTGELFF
DNA: TGTGCCAGTAAGGTATCAGGGAACACCGGGGAGCTGTTTTTT

V: TRBV5-6
J: TRBJ1-1
length: 13
size: few
D: .
CDR3: CASSAGTWAEAFF
DNA: TGTGCCAGCAGCGCTGGGACATGGGCTGAAGCTTTCTTT

V: TRBV4-2
J: TRBJ2-2
length: 17
size: .
D: TRBD2
CDR3: CASSQVSSGRSTGELFF
DNA: TGTGCCAGCAGCCAAGTTTCTAGCGGGAGGAGCACCGGGGAGCTGTTTTTT

V: TRBV5-8
J: TRBJ2-7
length: 15
size: .
D: TRBD1
CDR3: CASSWGGQGVYEQYF
DNA: TGTGCCAGCAGCTGGGGGGGACAGGGAGTCTACGAGCAGTACTTC

V: TRBV19
J: TRBJ1-1
length: 13
size: once
D: .
CDR3: CASSNSKNTEAFF
DNA: TGTGCCAGTAGTAACTCTAAGAACACTGAAGCTTTCTTT

V: TRBV4-3
J: TRBJ1-2
length: 16
size: .
D: .
CDR3: CASSQDRGGILYGYTF
DNA: TGCGCCAGCAGCCAAGATCGGGGAGGGATTCTCTATGGCTACACCTTC

V: TRBV6-6
J: TRBJ2-7
length: 12
size: .
D: .
CDR3: CASSYSSHEQYF
DNA: TGTGCCAGCAGTTACTCTAGCCACGAGCAGTACTTC

V: TRBV10-3
J: TRBJ2-3
length: 16
size: .
D: .
CDR3: CAIRDETDRSTDTQYF
DNA: TGTGCCATCAGGGATGAGACAGACCGTAGCACAGATACGCAGTATTTT

V: TRBV20-1
J: TRBJ2-1
length: 11
size: .
D: .
CDR3: CSARDSRGQFF
DNA: TGCAGTGCTAGAGATAGTAGGGGGCAGTTCTTC

V: TRBV4-2
J: TRBJ2-7
length: 15
size: .
D: TRBD2
CDR3: CASSQGTSGTPRGCF
DNA: TGTGCCAGCAGCCAAGGGACTAGCGGGACCCCTAGAGGGTGCTTC

V: TRBV11-2
J: TRBJ1-5
length: 15
size: .
D: .
CDR3: CASSLRAGGNQPQHF
DNA: TGTGCCAGCAGCCTCCGCGCAGGCGGCAATCAGCCCCAGCATTTT

V: TRBV7-3
J: TRBJ2-2
length: 18
size: .
D: TRBD2
CDR3: CASSHTGLAGANTGELFF
DNA: TGTGCCAGCAGCCACACGGGACTAGCGGGGGCCAACACCGGGGAGCTGTTTTTT

V: TRBV5-1
J: TRBJ2-3
length: 15
size: .
D: .
CDR3: CASSLRDFSTDTQYF
DNA: TGCGCCAGCAGCCTCCGGGACTTCAGCACAGATACGCAGTATTTT

V: TRBV30
J: TRBJ1-2
length: 14
size: .
D: .
CDR3: CAWSVAGGNYGYTF
DNA: TGTGCCTGGAGTGTAGCCGGGGGAAACTATGGCTACACCTTC

V: TRBV5-6
J: TRBJ2-7
length: 15
size: few
D: TRBD2
CDR3: CASSQRLAGSYEQYF
DNA: TGTGCCAGCAGCCAGCGACTAGCCGGCTCCTACGAGCAGTACTTC

V: TRBV5-8
J: TRBJ1-2
length: 14
size: .
D: .
CDR3: CASSLHRAIYGYTF
DNA: TGTGCCAGCAGCTTGCACAGGGCCATTTATGGCTACACCTTC

V: TRBV7-9
J: TRBJ2-5
length: 17
size: once
D: TRBD2
CDR3: CASSLGLAGGLQETQYF
DNA: TGTGCCAGCAGCTTAGGTCTAGCGGGGGGCCTTCAAGAGACCCAGTACTTC

V: TRBV28
J: TRBJ1-4
length: 14
size: .
D: .
CDR3: CASSLGGSNEKLFF
DNA: TGTGCCAGCAGTTTGGGGGGGTCTAATGAAAAACTGTTTTTT

V: TRBV18
J: TRBJ1-3
length: 16
size: .
D: .
CDR3: CASSPPGGPVGNTIYF
DNA: TGTGCCAGCTCACCACCGGGGGGGCCGGTTGGAAACACCATATATTTT

V: TRBV6-1
J: TRBJ1-5
length: 15
size: .
D: TRBD1
CDR3: CASTPQGVMGQPQHF
DNA: TGTGCCAGCACCCCACAGGGGGTCATGGGTCAGCCCCAGCATTTT

V: TRBV7-2
J: TRBJ1-2
length: 14
size: .
D: TRBD1
CDR3: CASSFDRGAYGYTF
DNA: TGTGCCAGCAGCTTCGACAGGGGGGCCTATGGCTACACCTTC

V: TRBV11-2
J: TRBJ2-5
length: 14
size: .
D: TRBD1
CDR3: CASSLGAGGETQYF
DNA: TGTGCCAGCAGCTTAGGGGCAGGGGGAGAGACCCAGTACTTC

V: TRBV18
J: TRBJ1-1
length: 14
size: few
D: .
CDR3: CASSQGPGNTEAFF
DNA: TGTGCCAGCTCACAGGGCCCCGGGAACACTGAAGCTTTCTTT

V: TRBV24-1
J: TRBJ2-6
length: 18
size: .
D: TRBD2
CDR3: CATSDLKRGGSGANVLTF
DNA: TGTGCCACCAGTGATTTAAAGCGGGGGGGCTCTGGGGCCAACGTCCTGACTTTC

V: TRBV4-1
J: TRBJ1-2
length: 13
size: few
D: .
CDR3: CASSPLGLYGYTF
DNA: TGCGCCAGCAGCCCCCTGGGACTCTATGGCTACACCTTC

V: TRBV28
J: TRBJ1-1
length: 13
size: .
D: .
CDR3: CATTDGVNTEAFF
DNA: TGTGCCACCACAGACGGGGTTAACACTGAAGCTTTCTTT

V: TRBV5-1
J: TRBJ1-1
length: 14
size: .
D: .
CDR3: CASSLAAGGTEAFF
DNA: TGCGCCAGCAGCTTGGCCGCGGGCGGGACTGAAGCTTTCTTT

V: TRBV28
J: TRBJ1-2
length: 15
size: .
D: .
CDR3: CASSLPGGIKTGYTF
DNA: TGTGCCAGCAGTTTACCCGGGGGCATAAAGACTGGCTACACCTTC